The clone carrying this T cell receptor beta chain was seen only a few times. What it binds is not known. These data originate in a study of blood T cells in healthy people across ages. A second PCR of 7 to 11 cycles used a sample-barcoded 5' primer and a J-beta primer mix. TCRdb fed the 5' RACE reads into MiXCR, producing one record per CDR3 protein. There are hundreds of thousands of distinct CDR3 sequences in the sample; around 25% occur only once, and 8% to 10% lies in the top ten. V lost 1 base to trimming and J lost 1 base, with 10 bases between them. CDR3 size: 15 residues. The germline V gene encodes CDR1 SEHNR and CDR2 FQNEAQ (reference sequence). Study-level findings and limits: Naive T cell percentage strongly correlated with TCR beta diversity. PBMCs left unsorted prevented a conclusive naive versus antigen-experienced comparison.

This sample also belongs to another study, concerning T cells of mothers and their children. Per that paper: Each 15 ul cDNA reaction used 1.5 ug RNA; all RNA was used. Related mother-child pairs shared slightly more overlap than unrelated pairs, but the difference was non-significant.

The sequence was collected from a boy aged 10-17 years in good health. The chain recombines TRBV7-9 with TRBJ2-5, with D tentatively TRBD1 (6 bases). Sequencing input: blood. The CDR3 DNA reads TGTGCCAGCAGCTTAGGGGGGCTCGGCCAAGAGACCCAGTACTTC. It translates to CASSLGGLGQETQYF.